This T cell receptor beta chain was observed in a study of cytomegalovirus exposure and HLA in healthy donors. Whole-study context: Clustering assigned about four fifths of the approximately 400 genotyped donors to the Caucasian-associated ancestry cluster.

Trimming took off 3 bases at V and 4 bases at J, with 10 bases between the two ends. Per the germline V gene, CDR1 is LNHNV and CDR2 is YYDKDF (reference sequence). CDR3 length equals 14 residues. In the PCR, 60 Vbeta and 13 Jbeta primers were used. Libraries were prepared by immunoSEQ multiplex PCR; TCRdb keeps only in-frame clonotypes and omits some of them. The sample contains some 80,000 clones, roughly 79% of which appear only once. J is TRBJ1-5 and V is TRBV15; D possibly corresponds to TRBD1 (6 bases). The sample taken for sequencing was PBMCs. The receptor comes from a young man in good health and CMV-seropositive. The DNA for the CDR3 is TGTGCCACCAGCAGCCGGGACACAAATCAGCCCCAGCATTTT. Translated, it gives CATSSRDTNQPQHF.